This TCR beta chain was sequenced during a study of cytomegalovirus exposure and HLA in healthy donors. General study findings and limits: There were several of the most significant clusters that appeared linked to common viral pathogens in a later analysis. Fewer N-insertions (relative to the roughly 700-donor mean) were reportedly seen in an Asian-associated ancestry cluster in a later analysis.

About this clone itself: Its specificity is unknown.

CDR1 is MNHEY and CDR2 is SVGAGI in the germline V gene. This CDR3 has 13 residues. V lost 5 bases, J lost 3 bases, and 2 bases stayed unmatched. PCR was performed using 60 Vbeta and 13 Jbeta primers. As handled by the study authors: The count from a later analysis was 60 million to 85 million unique TCR beta chains, roughly 11 million of them shared. Clones were read by immunoSEQ multiplex PCR, and TCRdb kept only the in-frame ones, dropping some. V, J and clone size reflect that table, while D and trimming were determined from the DNA. The table shows 170,000 or so clones, with about three quarters occurring only once.

The chain has TRBV6-5 and TRBJ1-2; 8 nucleotides align to TRBD1. The sequenced material came from PBMCs. This receptor was identified in a woman in her 30s in good health and CMV-seropositive. The CDR3 nucleotides are TGTGCCAGCAGTGCGACAGGGGACTATGGCTACACCTTC. Translating it yields CASSATGDYGYTF.